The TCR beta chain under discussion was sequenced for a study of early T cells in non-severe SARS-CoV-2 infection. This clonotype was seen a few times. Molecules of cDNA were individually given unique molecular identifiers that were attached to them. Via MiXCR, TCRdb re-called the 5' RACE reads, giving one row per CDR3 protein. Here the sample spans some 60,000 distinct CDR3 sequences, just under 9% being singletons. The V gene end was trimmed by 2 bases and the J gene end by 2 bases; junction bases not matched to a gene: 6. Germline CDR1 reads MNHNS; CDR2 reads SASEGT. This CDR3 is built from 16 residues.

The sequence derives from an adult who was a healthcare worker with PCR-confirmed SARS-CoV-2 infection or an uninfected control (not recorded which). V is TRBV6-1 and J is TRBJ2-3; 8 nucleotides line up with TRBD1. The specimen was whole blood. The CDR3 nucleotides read TGTGCCAGCAGTGAACAGGGGGCACCACCCACAGATACGCAGTATTTT. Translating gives CASSEQGAPPTDTQYF.